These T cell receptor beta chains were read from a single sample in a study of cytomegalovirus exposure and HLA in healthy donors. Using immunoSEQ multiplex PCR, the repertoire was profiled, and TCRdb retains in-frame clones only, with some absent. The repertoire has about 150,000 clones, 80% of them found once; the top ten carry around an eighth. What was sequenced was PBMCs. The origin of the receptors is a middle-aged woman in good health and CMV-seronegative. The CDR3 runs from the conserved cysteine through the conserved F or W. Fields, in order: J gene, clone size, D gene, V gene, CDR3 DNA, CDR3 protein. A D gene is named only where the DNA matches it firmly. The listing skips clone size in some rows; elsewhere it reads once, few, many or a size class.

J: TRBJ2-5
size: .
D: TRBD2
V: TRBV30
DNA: TGTGCCTGGGCTAGACTAGCGGGGTTTGGTGGGACCCAAGAGACCCAGTACTTC
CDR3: CAWARLAGFGGTQETQYF

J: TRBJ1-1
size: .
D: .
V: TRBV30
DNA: TGTGCCTGGAGTCGTGGCAGTTTGAACACTGAAGCTTTCTTT
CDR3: CAWSRGSLNTEAFF

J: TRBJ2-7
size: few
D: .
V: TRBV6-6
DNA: TGTGCCAGCAGTTACCCGGGATACAGAACAAACTACGAGCAGTACTTC
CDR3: CASSYPGYRTNYEQYF

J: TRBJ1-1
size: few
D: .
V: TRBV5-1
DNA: TGCGCCAGCAGCCAGGCCGGGGGTTACACTGAAGCTTTCTTT
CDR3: CASSQAGGYTEAFF

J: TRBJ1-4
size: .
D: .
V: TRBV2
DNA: TGTGCCAGCAGGGGGGGTTCCGGGGGGGAAAAACTGTTTTTT
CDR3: CASRGGSGGEKLFF

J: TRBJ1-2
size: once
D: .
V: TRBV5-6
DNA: TGTGCCAGCAGCTTGGGACAGCCCGGGGGCTATGGCTACACCTTC
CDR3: CASSLGQPGGYGYTF

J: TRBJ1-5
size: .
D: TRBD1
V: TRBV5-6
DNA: TGTGCCAGCAGCTTTAGACAGGGCGGGTATCAGCCCCAGCATTTT
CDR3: CASSFRQGGYQPQHF

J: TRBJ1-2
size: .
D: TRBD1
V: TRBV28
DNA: TGTGCCAGCAGTTTATTGGACAGGGCTAACTATGGCTACACCTTC
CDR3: CASSLLDRANYGYTF

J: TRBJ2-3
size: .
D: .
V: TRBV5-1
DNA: TGCGCCAGCAGCTTTGGGATGCGGGGGCGCCGCACAGATACGCAGTATTTT
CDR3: CASSFGMRGRRTDTQYF

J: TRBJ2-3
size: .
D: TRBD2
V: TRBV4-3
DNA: TGCGCCAGCAGCCTCGGGGCCGGGAGGAGAGATACGCAGTATTTT
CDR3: CASSLGAGRRDTQYF

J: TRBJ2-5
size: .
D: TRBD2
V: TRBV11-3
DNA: TGTGCCAGCAGCTTAGCGGCGGGGGAAGAGACCCAGTACTTC
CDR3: CASSLAAGEETQYF

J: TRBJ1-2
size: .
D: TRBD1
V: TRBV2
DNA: TGTGCCAGCAGTGAATCGCCGGGACAGGGATACTATGGCTACACCTTC
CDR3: CASSESPGQGYYGYTF

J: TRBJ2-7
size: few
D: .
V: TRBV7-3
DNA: TGTGCCAGCAGCTTAATGCACAGTTACGAGCAGTACTTC
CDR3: CASSLMHSYEQYF

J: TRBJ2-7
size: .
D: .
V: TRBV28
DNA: TGTGCCAGCATCAAGGCAGGAACCTACGAGCAGTACTTC
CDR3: CASIKAGTYEQYF

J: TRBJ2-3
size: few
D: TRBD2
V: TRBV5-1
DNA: TGCGCCAGCAGCTTGGGACTAGCGAGAAGCACAGATACGCAGTATTTT
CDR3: CASSLGLARSTDTQYF

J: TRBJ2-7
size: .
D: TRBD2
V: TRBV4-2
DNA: TGTGCCAGCAGCCAGTACTCCGGGACTAGCGACTCCTACGAGCAGTACTTC
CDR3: CASSQYSGTSDSYEQYF

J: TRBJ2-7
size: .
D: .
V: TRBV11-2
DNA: TGTGCCAGCAGCCCTACAGGGCATCTATACGAGCAGTACTTC
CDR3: CASSPTGHLYEQYF

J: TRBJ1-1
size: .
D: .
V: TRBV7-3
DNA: TGTGCCAGCAGCCCGCAGGGGCGTAGTGAAGCTTTCTTT
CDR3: CASSPQGRSEAFF

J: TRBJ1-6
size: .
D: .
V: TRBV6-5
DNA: TGTGCCAGCAGTCGACTCCAGAATTCACCCCTCCACTTT
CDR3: CASSRLQNSPLHF

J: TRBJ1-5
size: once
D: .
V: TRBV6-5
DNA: TGTGCCAGCAGTTACTCGCCAGAGGGCCGCCAGCATTTT
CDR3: CASSYSPEGRQHF

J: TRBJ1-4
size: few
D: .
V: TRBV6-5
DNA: TGTGCCAGCAGGTCCACAGGCTTCAATGAAAAACTGTTTTTT
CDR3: CASRSTGFNEKLFF

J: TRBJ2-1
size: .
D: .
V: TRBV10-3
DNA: TGTGCCATCAGTTACGGGGGAATCGATGAGCAGTTCTTC
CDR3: CAISYGGIDEQFF

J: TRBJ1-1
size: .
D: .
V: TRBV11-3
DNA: TGTGCCAGCAGCTTAACAGGAAACACTGAAGCTTTCTTT
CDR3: CASSLTGNTEAFF

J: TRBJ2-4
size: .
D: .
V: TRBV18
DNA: TGTGCCAGCTCACCGTCGAGGGCCAAAAACATTCAGTACTTC
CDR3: CASSPSRAKNIQYF

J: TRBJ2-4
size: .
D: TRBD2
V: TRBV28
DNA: TGTGCCAGCAGTCCCCATCGACTAGCGGGGGGGCACAGCATTCAGTACTTC
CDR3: CASSPHRLAGGHSIQYF

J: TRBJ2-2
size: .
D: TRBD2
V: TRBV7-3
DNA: TGTGCCAGCAGCTTGGGGATTCTAGCGGGGCGGGCCGGGGAGCTGTTTTTT
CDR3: CASSLGILAGRAGELFF

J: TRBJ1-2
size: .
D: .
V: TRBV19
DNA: TGTGCCAGTAGTATGGGGACAAGCGGAAACTATGGCTACACCTTC
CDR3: CASSMGTSGNYGYTF

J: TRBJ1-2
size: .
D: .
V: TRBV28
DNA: TGTGCCAGCAGTTCCCCCGGCGACAAAATAGGTGGCTACACCTTC
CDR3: CASSSPGDKIGGYTF

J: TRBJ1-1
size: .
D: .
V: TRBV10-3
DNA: TGTGCCATCAGTGAGGGTGGCAGCGAGAACACTGAAGCTTTCTTT
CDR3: CAISEGGSENTEAFF

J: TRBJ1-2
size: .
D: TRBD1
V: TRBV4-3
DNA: TGCGCCAGCAGCGCTCGGGACAGGGGGAACTATGGCTACACCTTC
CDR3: CASSARDRGNYGYTF

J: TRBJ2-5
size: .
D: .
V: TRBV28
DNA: TGTGCCAGCAGTAAAGGACAGTCAGAGACCCAGTACTTC
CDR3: CASSKGQSETQYF

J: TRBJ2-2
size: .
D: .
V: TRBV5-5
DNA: TGTGCCAGCAGCTTGGATCCCGGGACAACCACGGGGGAGCTGTTTTTT
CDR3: CASSLDPGTTTGELFF

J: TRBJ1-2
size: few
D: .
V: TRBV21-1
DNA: TGTGCCAGCAGCAAGCGGGTTGGGGACAGGGAATCCTATGGCTACACCTTC
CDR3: CASSKRVGDRESYGYTF

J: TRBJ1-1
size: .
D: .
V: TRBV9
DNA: TGTGCCAGCAACACCCACTCGTCAGGAAACACTGAAGCTTTCTTT
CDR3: CASNTHSSGNTEAFF

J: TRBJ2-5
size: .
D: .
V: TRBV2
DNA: TGTGCCAGCAGTGAAGCTAGACTTGGCTTGGAGACCCAGTACTTC
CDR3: CASSEARLGLETQYF

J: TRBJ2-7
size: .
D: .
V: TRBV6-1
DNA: TGTGCCAGCAGTGAATTTAACGAGCAGTACTTC
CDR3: CASSEFNEQYF

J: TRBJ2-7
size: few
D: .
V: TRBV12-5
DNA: TGTGCTAGTGGTCGGGACACCGGGCAGTACTTC
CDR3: CASGRDTGQYF

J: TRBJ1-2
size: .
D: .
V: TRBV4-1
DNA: TGCGCCAGCAGCCAAGATGGCCGGGGGGTCCATGGCTACACCTTC
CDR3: CASSQDGRGVHGYTF

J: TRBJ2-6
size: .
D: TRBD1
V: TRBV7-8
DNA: TGTGCCAGCATTTACAGGGGAGCTGGGGCCAACGTCCTGACTTTC
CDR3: CASIYRGAGANVLTF

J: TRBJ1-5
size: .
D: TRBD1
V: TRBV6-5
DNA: TGTGCCAGCAGTCCTGGGACAGGGGTTGTTCAGCCCCAGCATTTT
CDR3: CASSPGTGVVQPQHF

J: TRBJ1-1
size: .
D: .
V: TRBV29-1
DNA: TGCAGCGTTGAACCCTCTGCGGGCACTGAAGCTTTCTTT
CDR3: CSVEPSAGTEAFF

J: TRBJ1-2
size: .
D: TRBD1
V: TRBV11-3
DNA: TGTGCCAGCAGCCGACAGGGGGATGGCTACACCTTC
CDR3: CASSRQGDGYTF

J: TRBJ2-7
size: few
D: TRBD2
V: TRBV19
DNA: TGTGCCAGTAGCCCGGGGACTAGTTGGGGCTACGAGCAGTACTTC
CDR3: CASSPGTSWGYEQYF

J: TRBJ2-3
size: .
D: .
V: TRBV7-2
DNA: TGTGCCAGCAGCAAGGGGTCAGGGCAGTTAGGTACGCAGTATTTT
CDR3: CASSKGSGQLGTQYF

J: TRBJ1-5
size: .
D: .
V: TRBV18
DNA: TGTGCCAGCTCGGGCGGACTTAATCAGCCCCAGCATTTT
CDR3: CASSGGLNQPQHF

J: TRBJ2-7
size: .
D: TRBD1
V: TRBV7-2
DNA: TGTGCCAGCAGCCCCGGACAGGGCCCTCCCTACGAGCAGTACTTC
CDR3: CASSPGQGPPYEQYF

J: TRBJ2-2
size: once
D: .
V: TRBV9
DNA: TGTGCCAGCAGCGTAGCCCCGGCGGCCGGGGAGCTGTTTTTT
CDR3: CASSVAPAAGELFF

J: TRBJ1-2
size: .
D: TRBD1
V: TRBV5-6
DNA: TGTGCCAGCAGCGCCGACAGGGGGCCGGGCTACACCTTC
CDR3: CASSADRGPGYTF

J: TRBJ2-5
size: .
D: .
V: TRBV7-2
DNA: TGTGCCAGCAGTGGTTCGGACCAAGAGACCCAGTACTTC
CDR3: CASSGSDQETQYF

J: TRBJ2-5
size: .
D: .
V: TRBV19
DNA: TGTGCCAGTAGTCCTCGGGACTCCAAGTTAGAGACCCAGTACTTC
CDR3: CASSPRDSKLETQYF

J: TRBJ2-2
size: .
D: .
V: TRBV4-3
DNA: TGCGCCAGCAGCCAAAATAGGGGGTACACCGGGGAGCTGTTTTTT
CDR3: CASSQNRGYTGELFF

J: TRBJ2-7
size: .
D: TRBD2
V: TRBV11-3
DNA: TGTGCCAGCAGCTTAGAGGGGGGGAGCTACGAGCAGTACTTC
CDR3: CASSLEGGSYEQYF

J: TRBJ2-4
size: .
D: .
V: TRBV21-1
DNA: TGTGCCAGCAGCAAATTTCAAGAGGGGGGACTAGCGGTCAAAAACATTCAGTACTTC
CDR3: CASSKFQEGGLAVKNIQYF

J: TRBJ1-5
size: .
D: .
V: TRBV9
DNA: TGTGCCAGCAGCAACAGGCTGGGTCAGCCCCAGCATTTT
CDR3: CASSNRLGQPQHF